This passage covers 22 T cell receptor beta chains from one sample sequenced in a study of identical twins. TCRdb re-called the 5' RACE reads with MiXCR, one entry per CDR3 protein. Among some 240,000 distinct CDR3 sequences listed, more than 9% were seen once. The sample was memory T cells sorted from blood. The source of these receptors is a man between 50 and 59 years old in good health.

This sequence joins TRBV15 and TRBJ2-7; the D gene is possibly TRBD1 (6 bases). CDR1 LNHNV and CDR2 YYDKDF come from the germline V gene (reference sequence). The CDR3 consists of 15 residues. V was clipped by 0 bases and J by 3 bases, with 12 bases between them. For the CDR3, the DNA is TGTGCCACCAGCAGAGATAAGGGACACTACTACGAGCAGTACTTC. This encodes CATSRDKGHYYEQYF.

CDR3: CSAIAGGETQYF. Written as DNA, the CDR3 is TGCAGTGCTATTGCGGGAGGGGAGACCCAGTACTTC. The V gene is TRBV20-1, the J gene TRBJ2-5, with TRBD2 identical over 9 bases. The V gene end was trimmed by 4 bases and the J gene end by 5 bases; junction bases not matched to a gene: 2. Germline V gene data show CDR1 as DFQATT and CDR2 as SNEGSKA (reference sequence). This CDR3 contains 12 residues.

The chain has TRBV21-1 and TRBJ2-3; no check of the table's D call, TRBD2, against the DNA was made. TRBV21-1 has pseudogene status. This CDR3 is built from 16 residues. The CDR3 nucleotides are TGTGCCAGCAGCAAAGAAGCGGGAGGGCATTTCGATACGCAGTATTTT. As protein: CASSKEAGGHFDTQYF.

This clonotype occurred many times. This chain uses TRBV3-1 with TRBJ2-7; 8 bases line up with TRBD2. Trimming at V came to 3 bases and at J to 1 base, leaving 8 bases not matched to a gene. The CDR3 extends over 16 amino acids. Germline-derived CDR1 and CDR2 are LGHDT and YNNKEL (reference sequence). CDR3 residues: CASSHLSSGQSYEQYF. The CDR3, as DNA: TGTGCCAGCAGCCATCTCTCTAGCGGGCAATCCTACGAGCAGTACTTC.

The gene calls are TRBV5-5 and TRBJ2-1; D gene ambiguous. The V and J ends lost 0 bases and 4 bases respectively, with 8 bases between them. This CDR3 contains 14 residues. Germline CDR1 reads SGHKS; CDR2 reads YYEKEE (reference sequence). CDR3 region: CASSLGGLYNEQFF. For the CDR3, the DNA is TGTGCCAGCAGCTTGGGGGGTTTGTACAATGAGCAGTTCTTC.

This clonotype was counted only a few times. The chain links TRBV20-1 to TRBJ1-1; tentative D call: TRBD1 (5 bases). V lost 0 bases and J lost 5, with 10 bases in between. The CDR3 sequence is 13 residues long. Germline-derived CDR1 and CDR2 are DFQATT and SNEGSKA (reference sequence). The CDR3 sequence is CSAREGRATEAFF. In DNA form, the CDR3 reads TGCAGTGCTAGAGAAGGCAGGGCTACTGAAGCTTTCTTT.

This clonotype was picked up many times. The chain links TRBV6-2 or TRBV6-3 to TRBJ2-7; D is uncertain. Germline V gene lookup returns CDR1 MNHEY and CDR2 SVGEGT. Between the trimmed V and J ends, which lost 5 bases and 4 bases, there was a span of 9 bases. The CDR3 has 12 amino acids. CDR3 in amino acids: CASSGRWYEQYF. The DNA for the CDR3 is TGTGCCAGCAGTGGACGGTGGTACGAGCAGTACTTC.

Remarks on this clonotype: At one end, the junction sequence differs from germline, possibly due to a read error. The genes are TRBV11-1 and TRBJ2-7; TRBD1 agrees at 9 bases. Per the germline V gene, CDR1 is SGHAT and CDR2 is FQDESV (reference sequence). The CDR3 has 14 residues. Here the CDR3 reads CASSLRDRVYKQYF. The CDR3 DNA sequence: TGTGCCAGCAGCTTAAGGGACAGGGTCTACAAGCAGTACTTC.

This clonotype was observed a single time. The CDR3 spells CASSLVLQQGLETQYF. In DNA form, the CDR3 reads TGTGCCAGCAGCTTAGTCCTCCAACAGGGGTTAGAGACCCAGTACTTC. The V and J genes are TRBV11-2 and TRBJ2-5, with 7 bases matching TRBD1. This CDR3 contains 16 residues. Trimming cost V 1 base and J 4 bases; bases outside gene matches: 9. Germline values: CDR1 SGHAT, CDR2 FQNNGV.

This chain uses TRBV3-1 with TRBJ1-2; possibly TRBD1 for D (5 bases). V was shortened by 1 base and J by 2 bases, with 11 bases between the two germline ends. The germline gives CDR1 LGHDT, CDR2 YNNKEL (reference sequence). CDR3 length equals 15 residues. This CDR3 reads CASSQGVGANYGYTF. Written as DNA, the CDR3 is TGTGCCAGCAGCCAAGGCGTAGGGGCAAACTATGGCTACACCTTC. The full variable domain, in which reference TRBV3-1 and TRBJ1-2 provide the parts outside the CDR3, is DTAVSQTPKYLVTQMGNDKSIKCEQNLGHDTMYWYKQDSKKFLKIMFSYNNKELIINETVPNRFSPKSPDKAHLNLHINSLELGDSAVYFCASSQGVGANYGYTFGSGTRLTVV.

This clonotype was seen a few times. The CDR3 spells CASSLYGTGGFGRYATNEKLFF. The CDR3 DNA reads TGTGCCAGCAGTTTATACGGGACAGGGGGCTTTGGACGTTACGCAACTAATGAAAAACTGTTTTTT. The chain carries TRBV27 and TRBJ1-4; 12 nucleotides line up with TRBD1. This CDR3 is 22 amino acids long. The germline CDR1 and CDR2 sequences are MNHEY and SMNVEV (reference sequence). The V and J ends lost 1 base and 0 bases, in that order; junction bases with no gene match: 15. Based on the CDR3 plus reference TRBV27 and TRBJ1-4, the full variable domain is EAQVTQNPRYLITVTGKKLTVTCSQNMNHEYMSWYRQDPGLGLRQIYYSMNVEVTDKGDVPEGYKVSRKEKRNFPLILESPSPNQTSLYFCASSLYGTGGFGRYATNEKLFFGSGTQLSVL.

This clonotype was seen a handful of times. The chain has TRBV6-5 and TRBJ1-2; D is uncertain. V gave up 2 bases and J gave up 7 bases, with 14 bases separating them. The CDR3 has 14 amino acids. Germline assignment: CDR1 MNHEY and CDR2 SVGAGI. CDR3 in DNA: TGTGCCAGCAGTTACATAGGGCAGACGGGTGGCTACACCTTC. Protein product: CASSYIGQTGGYTF.

This clonotype was found many times. The chain has TRBV4-2 and TRBJ2-1; D gene uncertain. The CDR3 length is 14 residues. V was pared by 1 base and J by 7 bases, with 11 bases between. Germline CDR1 and CDR2: LGHNA and YNFKEQ. The CDR3 spells CASSQGFVGNEQFF. The CDR3 DNA sequence: TGTGCCAGCAGCCAAGGGTTCGTGGGAAATGAGCAGTTCTTC.

This clonotype was found many times. The chain couples TRBV5-5 to TRBJ2-4; no definite D call. Germline CDR1 is SGHKS and CDR2 is YYEKEE (reference sequence). The CDR3 has 14 residues. V shed 0 bases and J shed 2 bases, with 6 bases lying between them. CDR3 nucleotide sequence: TGTGCCAGCAGCTTGGGGTACACCAAAAACATTCAGTACTTC. This sequence encodes CASSLGYTKNIQYF.

There are many counts of this clonotype. This sequence joins TRBV27 and TRBJ1-2, with 8 bases lining up with TRBD1. The CDR3 sequence is 13 residues long. The V and J ends lost 4 bases and 7 bases, in that order; junction bases with no gene match: 5. Germline V gene data show CDR1 as MNHEY and CDR2 as SMNVEV (reference sequence). The DNA for the CDR3 is TGTGCCAGCAGTTCGGACAGGGATGGTGGCTACACCTTC. This gives the protein CASSSDRDGGYTF.

This clonotype appeared many times. The chain carries TRBV4-1 and TRBJ2-5; D gene ambiguous. CDR1 and CDR2 from the germline V gene are MGHRA and YSYEKL. The CDR3 runs to 15 residues. V was cut by 0 bases and J by 0 bases, with 8 bases left in between. The CDR3 reads CASSQDGMYQETQYF. The DNA of the CDR3 is TGCGCCAGCAGCCAAGATGGGATGTACCAAGAGACCCAGTACTTC.

This chain uses TRBV2 with TRBJ1-2, with a possible D match to TRBD1 (5 bases). The CDR3 totals 12 residues. Trimming took off 5 bases at V and 8 bases at J, with 12 bases between the two ends. Germline V gives CDR1 SNHLY, CDR2 FYNNEI. CDR3 coding DNA: TGTGCCAGCAGTCTGGCAGGGTGGGGCTACACCTTC. It encodes CASSLAGWGYTF.

Many counts were recorded for this clonotype. The rearrangement links TRBV10-2 to TRBJ2-1; TRBD2 matches at 7 bases. The V segment lost 4 bases and the J segment 0 bases; nucleotides outside the gene matches: 9. Germline V gene data show CDR1 as WSHSY and CDR2 as SAAADI. This CDR3 spans 17 amino acids. In DNA form, the CDR3 reads TGCGCCAGCAGTGTCCCGGGGGGAACTGTCTCCTACAATGAGCAGTTCTTC. This sequence encodes CASSVPGGTVSYNEQFF.

The table lists this clonotype with many counts. This chain links TRBV4-2 with TRBJ2-1; 11 positions match TRBD2. The J segment lost 4 bases and the V segment lost 2 bases, leaving 4 bases of the junction unmatched. The length of the CDR3 is 16 residues. Germline CDR1 and CDR2: LGHNA and YNFKEQ. CDR3 bases: TGTGCCAGCAGCCAAAAGACTAGCGGGACTTACAATGAGCAGTTCTTC. It is translated as CASSQKTSGTYNEQFF.

This clonotype was counted between two and nine times. The gene calls are TRBV30 and TRBJ2-3, with no clear D. Germline V gives CDR1 GTSNPN, CDR2 SVGIG (reference sequence). The CDR3 has 16 residues. Trimming shortened V by 0 bases and J by 2 bases, and 15 bases separated the two germline ends. The CDR3 bases are TGTGCCTGGAGTGTTTTGTCGGCGGCTTTCACAGATACGCAGTATTTT. Its translation is CAWSVLSAAFTDTQYF.

This clonotype was seen more than once but under ten times. This rearrangement joins TRBV4-2 to TRBJ2-1; D may be TRBD1 (6 bases). Between the trimmed V and J ends, which lost 2 bases and 0 bases, there was a span of 14 bases. Germline V CDR1 and CDR2: LGHNA, YNFKEQ. This CDR3 comprises 17 residues. CDR3 DNA sequence: TGTGCCAGCAGCCAAATGACAGGAGTCATCTCCTACAATGAGCAGTTCTTC. The encoded protein is CASSQMTGVISYNEQFF.

This clonotype was counted many times. The CDR3 DNA follows: TGTGCCAGCAGCTTAGCGCTAATCGGGGGGGGCTCCTACGAGCAGTACTTC. Its protein is CASSLALIGGGSYEQYF. The chain uses TRBV7-2 and TRBJ2-7; 8 positions match TRBD2. V was pared by 0 bases and J by 0 bases, with 7 bases of the junction left unmatched. The length of the CDR3 is 17 residues. Germline V gene lookup returns CDR1 SGHTA and CDR2 FQGNSA.